This is a list of T cell receptor beta chains from one sample in a study of OX40 agonist ivuxolimab in advanced cancers. The data were produced by immunoSEQ multiplex PCR, yet TCRdb's version contains in-frame clones alone and is incomplete. The profile shows approximately 64,000 clones, roughly 90% of them singletons. The sample consisted of CD4+ or CD8+ T cells sorted from blood, taken in a trial of the OX40 agonist ivuxolimab. The receptors derive from an adult with an advanced solid tumor such as melanoma, head and neck, liver or kidney cancer. CDR3s include the opening cysteine and the closing phenylalanine or tryptophan. The D gene is left open where the match is weak. Expanded clones are given a class, and other clones once, few, many or no size at all.

TRBJ1-4 TRBV5-1 NA few CASSWGGNEKLFF TGCGCCAGCAGCTGGGGTGGTAATGAAAAACTGTTTTTT
TRBJ1-1 TRBV29-1 TRBD1 NA CSGDYNRGEEAFF TGCAGCGGTGATTATAACAGGGGTGAAGAAGCTTTCTTT
TRBJ2-5 TRBV7-9 NA NA CASSRQTRTYQETQYF TGTGCCAGCAGCCGACAGACCAGGACATACCAAGAGACCCAGTACTTC
TRBJ1-4 TRBV20-1 NA few CSAMKEKMFF TGCAGTGCAATGAAAGAGAAGATGTTTTTT
TRBJ2-3 TRBV5-1 TRBD2 NA CASSWGASGTSTDTQYF TGCGCCAGCAGCTGGGGGGCTAGCGGGACTAGCACAGATACGCAGTATTTT
TRBJ2-1 TRBV28 TRBD2 NA CASSLYFLGRDEQFF TGTGCCAGCAGTTTATATTTCCTAGGGAGGGATGAGCAGTTCTTC
TRBJ2-7 TRBV6-5 NA NA CASSYTGMTEQYF TGTGCCAGCAGTTATACCGGGATGACCGAGCAGTACTTC
TRBJ1-5 TRBV2 NA few CASSEEEDYSNQPQHF TGTGCCAGCAGTGAAGAAGAGGATTATAGCAATCAGCCCCAGCATTTT
TRBJ2-7 TRBV9 TRBD2 NA CASSPRVAGVYEQYF TGTGCCAGCAGCCCCCGGGTAGCGGGGGTCTACGAGCAGTACTTC
TRBJ2-7 TRBV11-3 NA NA CASSFRPSYEQYF TGTGCCAGCAGCTTCCGGCCAAGCTACGAGCAGTACTTC
TRBJ1-1 TRBV5-1 NA NA CASSLAGQGTEAFF TGCGCCAGCAGCTTGGCCGGTCAGGGGACTGAAGCTTTCTTT
TRBJ1-2 TRBV5-1 NA NA CASSSFRAESGGYTF TGCGCCAGCAGCTCCTTTCGGGCGGAGTCGGGAGGCTACACCTTC
TRBJ1-2 TRBV10-1 TRBD1 NA CASSEGTDYGYTF TGCGCCAGCAGTGAAGGGACAGATTATGGCTACACCTTC
TRBJ1-1 TRBV6-6 NA NA CASSYSGGNTEAFF TGTGCCAGCAGTTACTCGGGGGGGAACACTGAAGCTTTCTTT
TRBJ2-7 TRBV5-1 NA NA CASSLDKLRPRTYEQYF TGCGCCAGCAGCTTGGATAAGTTGCGACCCCGGACCTACGAGCAGTACTTC
TRBJ2-7 TRBV5-1 TRBD1 NA CASSWRGTGAYEQYF TGCGCCAGCAGCTGGCGCGGGACAGGGGCCTACGAGCAGTACTTC
TRBJ2-7 TRBV5-1 TRBD2 NA CASSPRGGGSYEQYF TGCGCCAGCAGCCCCCGGGGGGGAGGCTCCTACGAGCAGTACTTC
TRBJ2-3 TRBV23-1 TRBD1 NA CASIPHDRGSTDTQYF TGCGCCAGCATCCCCCACGACAGGGGGAGCACAGATACGCAGTATTTT
TRBJ1-2 TRBV4-2 NA NA CASSPSTGNDRYGYTF TGTGCCAGCAGCCCATCGACGGGCAATGATCGGTATGGCTACACCTTC
TRBJ1-2 TRBV10-3 TRBD1 NA CAISPGQQNYGYTF TGTGCCATCAGCCCGGGACAGCAGAACTATGGCTACACCTTC
TRBJ2-7 TRBV18 NA NA CASSTGHPSYEQYF TGTGCCAGCTCGACAGGCCATCCCTCCTACGAGCAGTACTTC
TRBJ1-2 TRBV2 TRBD1 NA CASSAGQNYGYTF TGTGCCAGCAGTGCGGGACAGAACTATGGCTACACCTTC
TRBJ2-1 TRBV28 TRBD2 NA CASSSGLAGFF TGTGCCAGCAGTTCTGGACTAGCGGGGTTCTTC
TRBJ2-2 TRBV30 NA once CAWSVLGVTGELFF TGTGCCTGGAGTGTACTCGGGGTAACCGGGGAGCTGTTTTTT
TRBJ2-7 TRBV9 NA NA CASSDQGTILDEQYF TGTGCCAGCAGCGATCAAGGGACAATTTTGGACGAGCAGTACTTC
TRBJ1-1 TRBV28 NA NA CASSLGQGTPGKNTEAFF TGTGCCAGCAGTTTAGGTCAGGGCACTCCTGGAAAGAACACTGAAGCTTTCTTT
TRBJ2-2 TRBV6-5 TRBD1 NA CASSYHGQGTGELFF TGTGCCAGCAGTTACCACGGACAGGGCACCGGGGAGCTGTTTTTT
TRBJ2-2 TRBV19 NA NA CASSKIPGDHTNTGELFF TGTGCCAGTAGCAAGATTCCAGGGGATCATACGAACACCGGGGAGCTGTTTTTT
TRBJ2-2 TRBV4-1 TRBD2 NA CASTLIAGGSPTNTGELFF TGCGCCAGCACGCTAATAGCGGGGGGGTCTCCCACGAACACCGGGGAGCTGTTTTTT
TRBJ1-1 TRBV29-1 NA NA CSVGDADTEAFF TGCAGCGTTGGGGACGCAGACACTGAAGCTTTCTTT
TRBJ1-4 TRBV5-6 NA NA CASSFRGRLATNEKLFF TGTGCCAGCAGCTTTCGCGGCAGGTTAGCAACTAATGAAAAACTGTTTTTT
TRBJ1-2 TRBV6-1 NA once CASSEVGQIPDSYTF TGTGCCAGCAGTGAAGTAGGGCAGATACCCGATTCCTACACCTTC
TRBJ1-5 TRBV7-2 NA NA CASSLGIGRASNQPQHF TGTGCCAGCAGCTTAGGAATTGGGAGGGCGAGCAATCAGCCCCAGCATTTT
TRBJ2-7 TRBV25-1 NA once CASSGPQGTTYEQYF TGTGCCAGCAGTGGCCCGCAGGGCACTACCTACGAGCAGTACTTC
TRBJ2-5 TRBV6-5 TRBD2 once CASSEAPGGTQYF TGTGCCAGCAGTGAAGCGCCGGGGGGTACCCAGTACTTC
TRBJ2-5 TRBV5-4 NA NA CASSLGLEALETQYF TGTGCCAGCAGCCTCGGTTTAGAAGCGCTGGAGACCCAGTACTTC
TRBJ2-1 TRBV28 TRBD2 NA CASSILGGTQNPNEQFF TGTGCCAGCAGTATCCTCGGGGGGACCCAGAACCCCAATGAGCAGTTCTTC
TRBJ1-4 TRBV14 NA NA CASSHLVDEKLFF TGTGCCAGCAGCCATCTAGTGGATGAAAAACTGTTTTTT
TRBJ2-1 TRBV6-1 NA NA CASSENTGWPDEQFF TGTGCCAGCAGTGAAAACACAGGGTGGCCAGATGAGCAGTTCTTC
TRBJ1-1 TRBV6-1 NA NA CASSDRGLTEAFF TGTGCCAGCAGTGATAGGGGGTTGACTGAAGCTTTCTTT
TRBJ2-2 TRBV28 NA few CASKGGRTGELFF TGTGCCAGCAAGGGGGGACGGACCGGGGAGCTGTTTTTT
TRBJ1-2 TRBV21-1 NA NA CASSNLQTVAYGYTF TGTGCCAGCAGCAACCTACAAACAGTGGCCTATGGCTACACCTTC
TRBJ2-5 TRBV7-2 NA NA CASSLQETQYF TGTGCCAGCAGCTTACAAGAGACCCAGTACTTC
TRBJ2-1 TRBV7-3 TRBD2 NA CASSPLGGAGGNEQFF TGTGCCAGCAGCCCGTTGGGAGGAGCGGGGGGCAATGAGCAGTTCTTC
TRBJ1-4 TRBV5-1 NA NA CASGTRGAFNEKLFF TGCGCCAGCGGCACCCGGGGGGCCTTTAATGAAAAACTGTTTTTT
TRBJ1-2 TRBV19 NA NA CASSPTDLNYGYTF TGTGCCAGTAGCCCGACAGATCTAAACTATGGCTACACCTTC
TRBJ1-3 TRBV18 NA NA CASSSDTNSGNTIYF TGTGCCAGCTCATCTGACACGAACTCTGGAAACACCATATATTTT
TRBJ2-3 TRBV11-3 NA NA CASARDSGRAQYF TGTGCCAGCGCCCGGGACTCAGGACGGGCGCAGTATTTT
TRBJ2-1 TRBV4-2 NA NA CASSQAAGRGEQFF TGTGCCAGCAGCCAAGCGGCGGGGCGGGGTGAGCAGTTCTTC
TRBJ1-4 TRBV1 NA NA CTSSPRAGGGEEKLFF TGCACCAGCAGCCCCCGCGCGGGGGGAGGAGAGGAAAAACTGTTTTTT
TRBJ2-7 TRBV6-5 TRBD2 once CASSYMRTSRSYEQYF TGTGCCAGCAGTTACATGAGGACTAGTAGATCCTACGAGCAGTACTTC
TRBJ1-1 TRBV5-4 NA NA CASSLPGLGGTEAFF TGTGCCAGCAGCTTGCCAGGACTGGGGGGCACTGAAGCTTTCTTT
TRBJ2-3 TRBV7-2 NA NA CASSLAPASTDTQYF TGTGCCAGCAGCTTAGCTCCCGCTAGCACAGATACGCAGTATTTT